Listed below are T cell receptor beta chains from one sample, sequenced in a study of cytomegalovirus exposure and HLA in healthy donors. Using immunoSEQ multiplex PCR, the repertoire was profiled, and TCRdb retains in-frame clones only, with some absent. The data contain approximately 140,000 clones, just under 85% of them singletons. The specimen was PBMCs. These receptors were taken from a woman aged 25 to 39 in good health and CMV-seronegative. Each CDR3 is given with its conserved first and last residue. The order of the fields is D gene, clone size, J gene, V gene, CDR3 protein, CDR3 DNA. D genes are given only for firm matches. Rows give clone size only sometimes, using once, few, many, or a class for an expanded clone.

d_gene: .; abundance: once; j_gene: TRBJ1-1; v_gene: TRBV15; CDR3aa: CATSRDIVNTEAFF; CDR3nt: TGTGCCACCAGCAGGGACATAGTTAACACTGAAGCTTTCTTT
d_gene: .; abundance: .; j_gene: TRBJ1-5; v_gene: TRBV6-1; CDR3aa: CASSEQAGLQPQHF; CDR3nt: TGTGCCAGCAGTGAACAGGCGGGTTTACAGCCCCAGCATTTT
d_gene: TRBD1; abundance: .; j_gene: TRBJ2-1; v_gene: TRBV6-6; CDR3aa: CASSSKDRNEQFF; CDR3nt: TGTGCCAGCAGTTCTAAGGACAGGAATGAGCAGTTCTTC
d_gene: TRBD2; abundance: .; j_gene: TRBJ2-7; v_gene: TRBV7-9; CDR3aa: CASSSTVSGGPSYEQYF; CDR3nt: TGTGCCAGCAGCTCAACGGTTAGCGGGGGGCCTTCCTACGAGCAGTACTTC
d_gene: .; abundance: .; j_gene: TRBJ1-1; v_gene: TRBV7-9; CDR3aa: CASSLGSRGNFGTEAFF; CDR3nt: TGTGCCAGCAGCTTAGGGTCCAGGGGCAATTTTGGCACTGAAGCTTTCTTT
d_gene: TRBD2; abundance: .; j_gene: TRBJ2-7; v_gene: TRBV7-2; CDR3aa: CASSFSGGGSYEQYF; CDR3nt: TGTGCCAGCAGCTTTAGCGGGGGGGGCTCCTACGAGCAGTACTTC
d_gene: .; abundance: few; j_gene: TRBJ1-1; v_gene: TRBV10-2; CDR3aa: CASSGRGGGTEAFF; CDR3nt: TGCGCCAGCAGTGGTAGGGGGGGAGGCACTGAAGCTTTCTTT
d_gene: .; abundance: .; j_gene: TRBJ1-5; v_gene: TRBV2; CDR3aa: CASSQEGLQPQHF; CDR3nt: TGTGCCAGCAGCCAAGAGGGTCTCCAGCCCCAGCATTTT
d_gene: .; abundance: .; j_gene: TRBJ2-3; v_gene: TRBV27; CDR3aa: CASSLAGARVDTQYF; CDR3nt: TGTGCCAGCAGTTTAGCGGGGGCCCGGGTAGATACGCAGTATTTT
d_gene: TRBD1; abundance: .; j_gene: TRBJ2-2; v_gene: TRBV7-3; CDR3aa: CASSNGQGANTGELFF; CDR3nt: TGTGCCAGCAGCAACGGACAGGGAGCGAACACCGGGGAGCTGTTTTTT
d_gene: .; abundance: once; j_gene: TRBJ1-1; v_gene: TRBV2; CDR3aa: CASIFDTEAFF; CDR3nt: TGTGCCAGCATCTTTGACACTGAAGCTTTCTTT
d_gene: .; abundance: .; j_gene: TRBJ1-1; v_gene: TRBV5-1; CDR3aa: CASSQGSGNTEAFF; CDR3nt: TGCGCCAGCAGTCAGGGGTCCGGTAACACTGAAGCTTTCTTT
d_gene: TRBD1; abundance: .; j_gene: TRBJ1-2; v_gene: TRBV5-4; CDR3aa: CASSFVDRGQNYTF; CDR3nt: TGTGCCAGCAGCTTTGTCGACAGGGGGCAGAACTACACCTTC
d_gene: TRBD1; abundance: .; j_gene: TRBJ2-7; v_gene: TRBV11-2; CDR3aa: CASSLGRGLNYEQYF; CDR3nt: TGTGCCAGCAGCTTAGGCAGGGGGCTTAACTACGAGCAGTACTTC
d_gene: .; abundance: .; j_gene: TRBJ1-2; v_gene: TRBV6-1; CDR3aa: CASNTGFDYGYTF; CDR3nt: TGTGCCAGCAATACAGGGTTTGACTATGGCTACACCTTC
d_gene: TRBD1; abundance: .; j_gene: TRBJ1-2; v_gene: TRBV4-1; CDR3aa: CASSQGLRDRVRGYTF; CDR3nt: TGCGCCAGCAGCCAAGGACTCCGGGACAGGGTTAGGGGCTACACCTTC
d_gene: .; abundance: .; j_gene: TRBJ2-5; v_gene: TRBV4-2; CDR3aa: CASSQGRGPQETQYF; CDR3nt: TGTGCCAGCAGCCAAGGGCGTGGGCCCCAAGAGACCCAGTACTTC
d_gene: TRBD1; abundance: .; j_gene: TRBJ1-2; v_gene: TRBV2; CDR3aa: CASSPPQGAKGYTF; CDR3nt: TGTGCCAGCAGCCCTCCACAGGGGGCGAAAGGCTACACCTTC
d_gene: TRBD2; abundance: .; j_gene: TRBJ2-5; v_gene: TRBV2; CDR3aa: CASSGLAGGFETQYF; CDR3nt: TGTGCCAGCTCCGGACTAGCGGGGGGCTTTGAGACCCAGTACTTC
d_gene: .; abundance: few; j_gene: TRBJ1-2; v_gene: TRBV7-9; CDR3aa: CASSPGAYGYTF; CDR3nt: TGTGCCAGCAGCCCAGGGGCGTATGGCTACACCTTC
d_gene: TRBD1; abundance: .; j_gene: TRBJ2-1; v_gene: TRBV6-6; CDR3aa: CATDRGWNEQFF; CDR3nt: TGTGCCACAGACAGGGGGTGGAATGAGCAGTTCTTC
d_gene: TRBD1; abundance: few; j_gene: TRBJ2-5; v_gene: TRBV7-7; CDR3aa: CASSLAGQGAGETQYF; CDR3nt: TGTGCTAGCAGCTTAGCAGGCCAGGGGGCCGGGGAGACCCAGTACTTC
d_gene: .; abundance: .; j_gene: TRBJ2-7; v_gene: TRBV6-1; CDR3aa: CASSRAIYEQYF; CDR3nt: TGTGCCAGCAGTCGAGCGATCTACGAGCAGTACTTC